This T cell receptor beta chain derives from a study of OX40 agonist ivuxolimab in advanced cancers. Clones were sequenced by immunoSEQ multiplex PCR, and TCRdb holds only the in-frame ones, with some missing. The sample records 80,000 to 100,000 clones, roughly nine tenths being singletons. Details on this clone: Antigen: not known.

Germline loops: CDR1 SNHLY, CDR2 FYNNEI. CDR3 length equals 13 residues. The ends were cut back, 5 bases at V and 5 bases at J, with 13 bases in the middle. Study-level results: Among the lowest peripheral clonal expansion occurred in 0.1-3.0 mg/kg partial responders. The study observed clonal expansion of CD4+ and CD8+ blood T cells by week 6 at 0.1 to 3.0 mg/kg.

The TCR sequence derives from an adult with an advanced solid tumor such as melanoma, head and neck, liver or kidney cancer. The sample was CD4+ or CD8+ T cells sorted from blood, taken in a trial of the OX40 agonist ivuxolimab. The gene calls are TRBV2 and TRBJ2-7; D may be TRBD1 (6 bases). The CDR3: CASSLIQGHEQYF. CDR3 nucleotide sequence: TGTGCCAGCAGTCTTATACAGGGCCACGAGCAGTACTTC. The whole variable domain, filled in from reference TRBV2 and TRBJ2-7, reads EPEVTQTPSHQVTQMGQEVILRCVPISNHLYFYWYRQILGQKVEFLVSFYNNEISEKSEIFDDQFSVERPDGSNFTLKIRSTKLEDSAMYFCASSLIQGHEQYFGPGTRLTVT.